Sequencing of this TCR beta chain was carried out in a study of circulating and synovial CD4+ cells in juvenile arthritis. Profiling relied on immunoSEQ multiplex PCR, and the TCRdb table lists in-frame clones only, not all of them. The table lists about 32,000 clones, about 95% of them singletons. General study results and limits: These repertoires were less diverse than bulk blood CD4 repertoires. These blood cells shared more CDR3 sequences with synovium than bulk blood.

As to this clone: What it recognizes is unknown.

This CDR3 spans 16 amino acids. The sample consisted of CD4+ T cells from blood. The sequence came from a human donor with juvenile idiopathic arthritis. The chain is built from TRBV1 and TRBJ1-5; the table's D gene call, TRBD1, was not cross checked with the DNA. TRBV1 is reported as a pseudogene. In DNA form, the CDR3 reads TGCACCAGCAGCCGGGGGGGACAGGGGAGGGGACAGCCCCAGCATTTT. Amino acid sequence: CTSSRGGQGRGQPQHF.